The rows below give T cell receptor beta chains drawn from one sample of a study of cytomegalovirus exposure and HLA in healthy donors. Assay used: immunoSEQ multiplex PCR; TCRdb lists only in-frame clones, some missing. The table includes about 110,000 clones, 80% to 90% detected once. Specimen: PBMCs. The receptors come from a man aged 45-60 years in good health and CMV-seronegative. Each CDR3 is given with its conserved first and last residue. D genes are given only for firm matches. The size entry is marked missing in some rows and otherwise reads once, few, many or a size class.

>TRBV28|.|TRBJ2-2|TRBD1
TGTGCCAGCAGCACCCGAGTGTCAGGGGGCACCGGGGAGCTGTTTTTT
CASSTRVSGGTGELFF
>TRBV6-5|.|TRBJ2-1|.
TGTGCCAGCACCGTAGACAGGTACAATGAGCAGTTCTTC
CASTVDRYNEQFF
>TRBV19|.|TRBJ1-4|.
TGTAAGGGTCGGGCCAGGGATGAAAAACTGTTTTTT
CKGRARDEKLFF
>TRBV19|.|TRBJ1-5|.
TGTGCCAGTAGTATAGCGACAGATAATAAGGGGCCCCAGCATTTT
CASSIATDNKGPQHF
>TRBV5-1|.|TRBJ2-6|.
TGCGCCAGCAGCCTGAGCACAGGGTCGGCCAACGTCCTGACTTTC
CASSLSTGSANVLTF
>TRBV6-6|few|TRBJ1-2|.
TGTGCCAGCACCGTCCCCGATCGGGGCTACACCTTC
CASTVPDRGYTF
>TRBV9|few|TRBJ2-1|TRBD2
TGTGCCAGCAGCGTAGGTGGGGGAGGGGAGCAGTTCTTC
CASSVGGGGEQFF
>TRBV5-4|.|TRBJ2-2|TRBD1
TGTGCCAGCAGCTTCGGGACAGCCCCCGGGGAGCTGTTTTTT
CASSFGTAPGELFF
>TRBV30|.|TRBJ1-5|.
TGTGCCTGGAGCCTACAGAGTAACAATCAGCCCCAGCATTTT
CAWSLQSNNQPQHF
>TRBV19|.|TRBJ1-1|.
TGTGCCAGTAAAAGCCCACAGGGTTTCCACACTGAAGCTTTCTTT
CASKSPQGFHTEAFF
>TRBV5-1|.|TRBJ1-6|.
TGCGCCAGCAGAACAGGAGAGGTTGAGTCACCCCTCCACTTT
CASRTGEVESPLHF
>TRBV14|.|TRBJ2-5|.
TGTGCCAGCAGCCAATCGGGGGAGACCCAGTACTTC
CASSQSGETQYF
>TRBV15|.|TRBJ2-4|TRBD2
TGTGCCACCAGCGGTCGCGGGGGGGCCCTGACCAAAAACATTCAGTACTTC
CATSGRGGALTKNIQYF
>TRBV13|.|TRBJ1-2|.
TGTGCCAGCAGCCGTGAACGAGGCTATGGCTACACCTTC
CASSRERGYGYTF
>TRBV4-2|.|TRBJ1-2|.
TGTGCCAGCAGCCCCGCGACAGGTTATTATGGCTACACCTTC
CASSPATGYYGYTF
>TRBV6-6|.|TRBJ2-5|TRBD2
TGTGCCAGCAGTTTGGGACTAGCGGGGGAAGAGACCCAGTACTTC
CASSLGLAGEETQYF
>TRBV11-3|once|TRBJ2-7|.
TGTGCCAGCAGCTCTCGGGAGCGAGAGTACGAGCAGTACTTC
CASSSREREYEQYF